The 9 T cell receptor beta chains below were found in one sample sequenced in a study of long-term antiretroviral therapy in people with HIV. Researchers report immunoSEQ v3.0 was run at survey level. Produced via immunoSEQ multiplex PCR; TCRdb's table is partial and in-frame only. The sample shows 35,000 to 40,000 clones, approximately 94% of them seen only once. Sequencing used unsorted PBMCs, obtained 4.1 years after starting antiretroviral therapy. Source of these receptors: a woman aged 50 to 65 with HIV.

V gene TRBV27 combines with J gene TRBJ2-5; a weak D match, TRBD2 (5 bases). Trimming removed 1 base from V and 5 bases from J, with 11 bases in between. Germline-derived CDR1 and CDR2 are MNHEY and SMNVEV (reference sequence). The CDR3 covers 14 residues. This CDR3 reads CASSLWASQETQYF. The CDR3 coding sequence is TGTGCCAGCAGTTTATGGGCTAGCCAGGAGACCCAGTACTTC.

This rearrangement joins TRBV6-5 to TRBJ2-7, with D perhaps matching TRBD2 (6 bases). CDR1 MNHEY and CDR2 SVGAGI come from the germline V gene. V lost 0 bases, J lost 6 bases, and 12 bases lay in between. The CDR3 has 14 amino acids. The CDR3: CASSYSGTAIEQYF. CDR3 coding DNA: TGTGCCAGCAGTTACTCCGGGACTGCTATCGAGCAGTACTTC.

The V gene is TRBV2, the J gene TRBJ2-3, with 11 bases matching TRBD2. The length of the CDR3 is 14 residues. Unmatched junction bases numbered 3, after V lost 4 bases and J lost 6 bases. Germline CDR1 is SNHLY and CDR2 is FYNNEI. CDR3 nucleotides: TGTGCCAGCAGTGGACTAGCGGGGACCGATACGCAGTATTTT. This translates into CASSGLAGTDTQYF.

This CDR3 reads CASSLDESEQFF. The CDR3 DNA follows: TGTGCCAGCAGCTTAGATGAGAGCGAGCAGTTCTTC. The chain combines TRBV7-6 with TRBJ2-1, with D unresolved. Germline V gives CDR1 SGHVS, CDR2 FNYEAQ. The CDR3 consists of 12 residues. V lost 1 base, J lost 10 bases, and 8 bases lay in between.

V is TRBV5-1 and J is TRBJ2-3; D gene unclear. Per the germline V gene, CDR1 is SGHRS and CDR2 is YFSETQ. The germline V and J ends were trimmed by 1 base and 5 bases, with 11 bases remaining between them. The length of the CDR3 is 14 residues. The CDR3 DNA sequence: TGCGCCAGCAGCTTGTCCCTAGATGGAGATACGCAGTATTTT. Amino acid sequence: CASSLSLDGDTQYF.

The rearrangement uses TRBV5-6 and TRBJ1-2; the D gene is possibly TRBD1 (6 bases). This CDR3 contains 13 residues. Germline V gene sequence: CDR1 SGHDT, CDR2 YYEEEE. The V and J ends lost 2 bases and 6 bases respectively, with 11 bases between them. CDR3 coding DNA: TGTGCCAGCAGCTTTCCACAGGGAGATGGCTACACCTTC. This translates into CASSFPQGDGYTF.

The rearrangement uses TRBV5-1 and TRBJ2-3; possibly TRBD2 for D (6 bases). Germline lookup yields CDR1 SGHRS and CDR2 YFSETQ. V was cut by 3 bases and J by 0 bases, with 11 bases left in between. This CDR3 region has 15 residues. In DNA form, the CDR3 reads TGCGCCAGCAGCTACCGGGGGTATAGCACAGATACGCAGTATTTT. Translating it yields CASSYRGYSTDTQYF.

The V gene is TRBV29-1, the J gene TRBJ2-7; TRBD1 or TRBD2 may be the D gene (6 bases each). Per germline, CDR1 SQVTM and CDR2 ANQGSEA. The length of the CDR3 is 12 residues. Trimming cost V 6 bases and J 3 bases, with 12 bases left between them. CDR3 protein: CSVLGGFYEQYF. The CDR3, as DNA: TGCAGCGTCCTCGGGGGCTTCTACGAGCAGTACTTC.

As concerns this clone: The junction shows a germline mismatch at one end, possibly a read error. V gene TRBV7-7 combines with J gene TRBJ2-2; 9 nucleotides agree with TRBD1. The CDR3 has 15 residues. Germline V lookup: CDR1 SSHAT, CDR2 FNYEAQ (reference sequence). CDR3 region: CASTPGQGYTGELFF. The CDR3 nucleotides read TGTGCTAGCACTCCGGGACAGGGCTACACCGGGGAGCTGTTTTTT.